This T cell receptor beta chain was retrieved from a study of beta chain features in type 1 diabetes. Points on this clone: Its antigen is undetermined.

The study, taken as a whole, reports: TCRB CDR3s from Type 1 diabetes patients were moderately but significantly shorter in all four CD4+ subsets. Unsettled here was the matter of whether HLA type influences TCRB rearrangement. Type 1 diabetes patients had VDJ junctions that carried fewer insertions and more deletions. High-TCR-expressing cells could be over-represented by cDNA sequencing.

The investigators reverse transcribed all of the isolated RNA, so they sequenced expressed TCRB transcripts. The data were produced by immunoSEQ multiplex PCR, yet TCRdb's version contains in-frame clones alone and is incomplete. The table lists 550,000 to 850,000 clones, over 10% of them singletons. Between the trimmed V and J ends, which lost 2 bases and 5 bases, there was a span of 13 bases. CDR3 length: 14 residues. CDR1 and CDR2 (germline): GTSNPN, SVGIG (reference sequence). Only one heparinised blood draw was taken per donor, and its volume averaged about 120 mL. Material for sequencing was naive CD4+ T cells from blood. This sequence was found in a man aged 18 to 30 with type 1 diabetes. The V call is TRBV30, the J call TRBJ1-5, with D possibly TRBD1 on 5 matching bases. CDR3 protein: CAWSLGTNDQPQHF. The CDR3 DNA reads TGTGCCTGGAGTTTGGGGACTAACGATCAGCCCCAGCATTTT.